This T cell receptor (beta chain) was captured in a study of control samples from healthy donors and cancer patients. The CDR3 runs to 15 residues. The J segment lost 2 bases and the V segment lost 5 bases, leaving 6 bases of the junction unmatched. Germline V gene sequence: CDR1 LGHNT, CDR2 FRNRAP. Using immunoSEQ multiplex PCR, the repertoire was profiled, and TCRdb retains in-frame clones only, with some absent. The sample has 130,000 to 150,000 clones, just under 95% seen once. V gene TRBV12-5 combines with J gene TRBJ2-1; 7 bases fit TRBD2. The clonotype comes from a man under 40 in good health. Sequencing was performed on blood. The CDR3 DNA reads TGTGCTAGTGGTACCGGACTAGTAACCTACAATGAGCAGTTCTTC. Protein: CASGTGLVTYNEQFF.